The 32 T cell receptor beta chains listed next were all sequenced from one sample in a study of cytomegalovirus exposure and HLA in healthy donors. The PCR used 60 Vbeta and 13 Jbeta primers. TCRdb's copy holds only in-frame clones and misses some; the assay was immunoSEQ multiplex PCR. The data include about 47,000 clones; the top ten clones carry around a sixth. Sequencing input: PBMCs. These receptor sequences come from a male donor in good health and CMV-seronegative.

The chain couples TRBV7-2 to TRBJ1-3; D remains unclear. The germline V gene encodes CDR1 SGHTA and CDR2 FQGNSA. CDR3 length equals 11 residues. Trimming shortened V by 10 bases and J by 4 bases, and 8 bases separated the two germline ends. The CDR3 sequence: CAIERGNTIYF. CDR3 DNA sequence: TGTGCCATCGAACGGGGAAACACCATATATTTT. Full variable domain (rest looked up from reference TRBV7-2 and TRBJ1-3): GAGVSQSPSNKVTEKGKDVELRCDPISGHTALYWYRQSLGQGLEFLIYFQGNSAPDKSGLPSDRFSAERTGGSVSTLTIQRTQQEDSAVYLCAIERGNTIYFGEGSWLTVV.

This rearrangement joins TRBV15 to TRBJ1-1; D ambiguous. This CDR3 has 15 amino acids. Trimming shortened V by 3 bases and J by 0 bases, and 11 bases separated the two germline ends. Germline CDR1 and CDR2: LNHNV and YYDKDF (reference sequence). The CDR3 DNA reads TGTGCCACCAGCAGTGATATTCAGGTGAACACTGAAGCTTTCTTT. This codes for CATSSDIQVNTEAFF.

The V gene is TRBV30, the J gene TRBJ2-3; possibly TRBD2 for D (6 bases). The CDR3 contains 15 residues. Germline V gene lookup returns CDR1 GTSNPN and CDR2 SVGIG (reference sequence). The V end was cut by 1 base, the J end by 1 base, with 12 bases between. CDR3 nucleotides: TGTGCCTGGAGTGCAGGGAGGCAAGGCACAGATACGCAGTATTTT. Protein sequence: CAWSAGRQGTDTQYF.

The chain has TRBV25-1 and TRBJ2-2, with TRBD2 matching over 8 bases. The V gene's germline CDR1 is MGHDK and CDR2 SYGVNS. Trimming at V came to 5 bases and at J to 1 base, leaving 6 bases not matched to a gene. The CDR3 is 16 residues long. CDR3 sequence reads: CASSQPGGMNTGELFF. CDR3 DNA sequence: TGTGCCAGCAGTCAACCGGGGGGGATGAACACCGGGGAGCTGTTTTTT.

This chain connects TRBV4-3 to TRBJ2-7, with a possible D match to TRBD2 (5 bases). Germline lookup yields CDR1 LGHNA and CDR2 YSLEER. The CDR3 totals 14 residues. The ends were cut back, 0 bases at V and 3 bases at J, with 9 bases in the middle. DNA for the CDR3: TGCGCCAGCAGCCAAGATGACGGGGACTACGAGCAGTACTTC. Amino acid sequence: CASSQDDGDYEQYF.

This rearrangement joins TRBV30 to TRBJ2-7; 10 bases line up with TRBD1. Trimming removed 0 bases from V and 3 bases from J; junction bases left unmatched: 2. The CDR3 contains 14 residues. Per germline, CDR1 GTSNPN and CDR2 SVGIG (reference sequence). The CDR3 loop is CAWSVWDRGYEQYF. DNA of the CDR3: TGTGCCTGGAGTGTCTGGGACAGGGGCTACGAGCAGTACTTC.

The J gene is TRBJ2-5, the V gene TRBV7-9, with 7 bases lining up with TRBD2. V gave up 2 bases and J gave up 5 bases; unmatched junction bases: 11. This CDR3 is built from 16 residues. Per the germline V gene, CDR1 is SEHNR and CDR2 is FQNEAQ (reference sequence). The CDR3 DNA follows: TGTGCCAGCAGCTTATCGGGGGGAAGGAGGACGGAGACCCAGTACTTC. Translating gives CASSLSGGRRTETQYF. Full variable domain (rest looked up from reference TRBV7-9 and TRBJ2-5): DTGVSQNPRHKITKRGQNVTFRCDPISEHNRLYWYRQTLGQGPEFLTYFQNEAQLEKSRLLSDRFSAERPKGSFSTLEIQRTEQGDSAMYLCASSLSGGRRTETQYFGPGTRLLVL.

The J gene is TRBJ1-4, the V gene TRBV19, with 7 positions matching TRBD1. This CDR3 is built from 15 residues. CDR1 and CDR2 from the germline V gene are LNHDA and SQIVND (reference sequence). V trimming: 9 bases; J trimming: 8 bases; junction bases outside the gene matches: 15. DNA for the CDR3: TGTGCCAGCCACTTCGGACGGCAGGGGGGCGAAAAACTGTTTTTT. Amino acid sequence: CASHFGRQGGEKLFF.

The genes are TRBV6-5 and TRBJ1-4; 8 bases line up with TRBD1. Germline loops: CDR1 MNHEY, CDR2 SVGAGI. This CDR3 is 15 amino acids long. The trim removed 0 bases at V and 7 bases at J, leaving 4 bases unmatched. The CDR3 nucleotides read TGTGCCAGCAGTTACTCGACAGGGGTCAGTGAAAAACTGTTTTTT. This gives the protein CASSYSTGVSEKLFF.

This chain links TRBV6-6 with TRBJ1-6; tentative D call: TRBD1 (6 bases). The germline V gene has CDR1 MNHNY and CDR2 SVGAGI (reference sequence). Trimming removed 0 bases at V and 7 bases at J, with 10 bases between. The CDR3 covers 15 residues. Here the CDR3 DNA reads TGTGCCAGCAGTTACTCGCTTCAGGGGAATTCACCCCTCCACTTT. It codes for CASSYSLQGNSPLHF.

The chain is built from TRBV7-2 and TRBJ2-7, with D perhaps TRBD1 (6 bases). In germline, CDR1 is SGHTA, CDR2 FQGNSA. The V gene lost 2 bases and the J gene lost 0 bases, with 17 bases spanning the gap. The CDR3 totals 17 residues. The CDR3 region is CASSLLRMGATSYEQYF. The CDR3 bases are TGTGCCAGCAGCTTATTGAGGATGGGGGCGACCTCCTACGAGCAGTACTTC.

A remark on this clone: Germline is not matched at one junction end, which may reflect a read error. The chain uses TRBV5-1 and TRBJ2-1; 8 positions match TRBD2. Germline loops: CDR1 SGHRS, CDR2 YFSETQ. The CDR3 has 11 amino acids. The CDR3 nucleotides are TGCGCCAGCGGTCCGGGACTAGAGGCAGTCTTC. It yields the protein CASGPGLEAVF.

This rearrangement joins TRBV7-8 to TRBJ1-3; no reliable D call. From germline, CDR1 is SGHVS and CDR2 FQNEAQ. The V end was cut by 1 base, the J end by 4 bases, with 11 bases between. The CDR3 length is 15 residues. CDR3: CASSLGGGTGNTIYF. In nucleotides, the CDR3 is TGTGCCAGCAGCTTAGGCGGTGGCACGGGAAACACCATATATTTT.

This rearrangement joins TRBV5-4 to TRBJ2-7; the D gene is possibly TRBD1 (5 bases). The CDR3 runs 14 residues. The V end was cut by 0 bases, the J end by 2 bases, with 9 bases between. Germline assignment: CDR1 SGHNT and CDR2 YYREEE (reference sequence). CDR3 residues: CASSLGQRAYEQYF. CDR3 bases: TGTGCCAGCAGCTTGGGACAGCGAGCCTACGAGCAGTACTTC.

The chain is built from TRBV5-1 and TRBJ2-5; weak D call: TRBD1 (6 bases). Trimming took 1 base from V and 5 from J, leaving 18 bases between them. Germline V gene data show CDR1 as SGHRS and CDR2 as YFSETQ. CDR3 length: 16 amino acids. The CDR3 loop reads CASSLPPGQGDETQYF. CDR3 DNA: TGCGCCAGCAGCTTGCCCCCGGGACAAGGGGACGAGACCCAGTACTTC.

The J gene is TRBJ2-7, the V gene TRBV7-9; TRBD1 matches at 8 bases. Germline V gene sequence: CDR1 SEHNR, CDR2 FQNEAQ (reference sequence). The CDR3 is 15 amino acids. Trimming removed 2 bases from V and 5 bases from J; junction bases left unmatched: 8. CDR3 protein: CASSLLGTGFHEQYF. The CDR3 DNA reads TGTGCCAGCAGCTTACTCGGGACAGGATTCCACGAGCAGTACTTC.

The rearrangement joins TRBV30 to TRBJ2-6; 10 bases are a match to TRBD1. V gave up 2 bases and J gave up 0 bases; unmatched junction bases: 10. In germline, CDR1 is GTSNPN, CDR2 SVGIG (reference sequence). The CDR3 length is 19 residues. CDR3 protein: CAWSPLDRGLGSGANVLTF. The DNA for the CDR3 is TGTGCCTGGAGTCCACTCGACAGGGGGCTGGGCTCTGGGGCCAACGTCCTGACTTTC.

The V gene is TRBV6-1, the J gene TRBJ2-3; D gene uncertain. CDR3 length: 15 residues. V lost 0 bases and J 0 bases, leaving 7 bases between the germline ends. CDR1 and CDR2 from the germline V gene are MNHNS and SASEGT. The chain's CDR3 is CASSEALLSTDTQYF. In DNA form, the CDR3 reads TGTGCCAGCAGTGAAGCACTCCTCAGCACAGATACGCAGTATTTT.

The chain combines TRBV4-2 with TRBJ1-1, with 7 bases fitting TRBD1. J lost 1 base, V lost 4 bases, and 6 bases had no gene match. Germline CDR1 is LGHNA and CDR2 is YNFKEQ. CDR3 length equals 15 residues. The CDR3 here is CASSPRQGENTEAFF. CDR3 bases: TGTGCCAGCAGCCCGCGACAGGGAGAGAACACTGAAGCTTTCTTT.

V is TRBV18 and J is TRBJ2-5; D is possibly TRBD1 (6 bases). V gave up 4 bases and J gave up 4 bases, with 10 bases separating them. From germline, CDR1 is KGHSH and CDR2 LQKENI. CDR3 length: 13 amino acids. For the CDR3, the DNA is TGTGCCAGCTCACAGATAGGGGGAGAGACCCAGTACTTC. Its translation: CASSQIGGETQYF.

This chain links TRBV10-3 with TRBJ2-3; 8 bases match TRBD2. Germline V gene sequence: CDR1 ENHRY, CDR2 SYGVKD. The J segment lost 6 bases and the V segment lost 2 bases, leaving 7 bases of the junction unmatched. The CDR3 loop spans 15 amino acids. CDR3: CAISEDAGGGDTQYF. In nucleotides, the CDR3 is TGTGCCATCAGTGAGGATGCGGGGGGCGGGGATACGCAGTATTTT.

J is TRBJ2-7 and V is TRBV27; 8 bases fit TRBD1. Germline loops: CDR1 MNHEY, CDR2 SMNVEV (reference sequence). The V segment lost 4 bases and the J segment 7 bases; nucleotides outside the gene matches: 3. The length of the CDR3 is 12 residues. CDR3 DNA sequence: TGTGCCAGCAGTTCCACAGGGGGAGAGCAGTACTTC. This translates into CASSSTGGEQYF.

The chain combines TRBV6-4 with TRBJ2-1; D uncertain. This CDR3 is built from 15 residues. Germline V gives CDR1 MRHNA, CDR2 SNTAGT. V lost 0 bases and J 0 bases, leaving 6 bases between the germline ends. The CDR3 nucleotides read TGTGCCAGCAGTGACTCGGCGGACTCCTACAATGAGCAGTTCTTC. Translation gives CASSDSADSYNEQFF.

The chain uses TRBV6-1 and TRBJ2-7; 7 positions match TRBD1. The CDR3 extends over 14 amino acids. CDR1 is MNHNS and CDR2 is SASEGT in the germline V gene. Trimming cost V 8 bases and J 2 bases; bases outside gene matches: 9. Here the CDR3 DNA reads TGTGCCAGCGGGTTTCGGGACAGCGCCTACGAGCAGTACTTC. Translating it yields CASGFRDSAYEQYF.

This rearrangement joins TRBV2 to TRBJ2-7; TRBD1 aligns across 7 bases. CDR1 is SNHLY, CDR2 FYNNEI, per germline. With V trimmed by 5 bases and J by 3 bases, 4 bases remained unmatched. The CDR3 extends over 13 amino acids. DNA for the CDR3: TGTGCCAGCAGTTGGACAGGCAACTACGAGCAGTACTTC. Its protein product is CASSWTGNYEQYF.

The chain employs TRBV19 and TRBJ1-2; 7 bases map to TRBD1. This CDR3 contains 13 residues. J was trimmed by 2 bases and V by 4 bases; bases with no gene match: 1. Germline values: CDR1 LNHDA, CDR2 SQIVND (reference sequence). The CDR3 loop is CASSTGQNYGYTF. Written as DNA, the CDR3 is TGTGCCAGTAGTACGGGACAGAACTATGGCTACACCTTC.

CDR3 protein: CASSLQGATEAFF. CDR3 nucleotide sequence: TGTGCCAGTAGTCTTCAGGGGGCCACTGAAGCTTTCTTT. J is TRBJ1-1 and V is TRBV19; 8 bases are a match to TRBD1. V shed 5 bases, J shed 4 bases, and the junction held 3 bases outside the gene matches. CDR3 length: 13 residues. Per germline, CDR1 LNHDA and CDR2 SQIVND (reference sequence).

The rearrangement joins TRBV6-5 to TRBJ2-5, with 7 nucleotides matching TRBD2. This CDR3 has 15 residues. Germline V gene sequence: CDR1 MNHEY, CDR2 SVGAGI. V lost 0 bases, J lost 4 bases, and 5 bases stayed unmatched. The CDR3 sequence is CASSYSSGGGETQYF. The CDR3 DNA sequence: TGTGCCAGCAGTTACTCATCTGGGGGGGGAGAGACCCAGTACTTC.

The chain uses TRBV4-1 and TRBJ2-7; TRBD1 agrees at 9 bases. In germline, CDR1 is MGHRA, CDR2 YSYEKL. This CDR3 has 14 amino acids. V shed 5 bases and J 4 bases; nucleotides not matched to a gene: 6. The CDR3 protein is CASSWRDREYEQYF. In DNA form, the CDR3 reads TGCGCCAGCAGCTGGAGGGACAGGGAGTACGAGCAGTACTTC.

This chain connects TRBV6-5 to TRBJ2-3; tentatively, D is TRBD1 (6 bases). Germline CDR1 and CDR2: MNHEY and SVGAGI. Trimming removed 0 bases at V and 2 bases at J, with 9 bases between. The CDR3 is 15 residues long. CDR3 amino acids: CASSYSQGPTDTQYF. Here the CDR3 DNA reads TGTGCCAGCAGTTACTCACAGGGCCCCACAGATACGCAGTATTTT.

Comment on this clone: The same CDR3 can be traced to other DNA sequences in this sample. CDR3 protein: CASSPYRGQETQYF. The CDR3 DNA follows: TGTGCCAGCTCACCATATAGGGGCCAAGAGACCCAGTACTTC. The V gene is TRBV18, the J gene TRBJ2-5; D may be TRBD1 (5 bases). Looked up from germline, CDR1 is KGHSH and CDR2 is LQKENI. V was clipped by 2 bases and J by 1 base, with 8 bases between them. The CDR3 has 14 residues. Together with reference TRBV18 and TRBJ2-5, the CDR3 gives the full variable domain: NAGVMQNPRHLVRRRGQEARLRCSPMKGHSHVYWYRQLPEEGLKFMVYLQKENIIDESGMPKERFSAEFPKEGPSILRIQQVVRGDSAAYFCASSPYRGQETQYFGPGTRLLVL.

The chain employs TRBV7-9 and TRBJ1-6, with D perhaps TRBD1 (6 bases). Deletions cut 6 bases from V and 7 bases from J, with 13 bases between. This CDR3 is built from 14 residues. Germline CDR1 and CDR2: SEHNR and FQNEAQ (reference sequence). CDR3 amino acids: CASRTRQDNSPLHF. The CDR3 coding sequence is TGTGCCAGCAGAACAAGACAGGACAATTCACCCCTCCACTTT. The full variable domain, with the rest looked up from reference TRBV7-9 and TRBJ1-6, is DTGVSQNPRHKITKRGQNVTFRCDPISEHNRLYWYRQTLGQGPEFLTYFQNEAQLEKSRLLSDRFSAERPKGSFSTLEIQRTEQGDSAMYLCASRTRQDNSPLHFGNGTRLTVT.